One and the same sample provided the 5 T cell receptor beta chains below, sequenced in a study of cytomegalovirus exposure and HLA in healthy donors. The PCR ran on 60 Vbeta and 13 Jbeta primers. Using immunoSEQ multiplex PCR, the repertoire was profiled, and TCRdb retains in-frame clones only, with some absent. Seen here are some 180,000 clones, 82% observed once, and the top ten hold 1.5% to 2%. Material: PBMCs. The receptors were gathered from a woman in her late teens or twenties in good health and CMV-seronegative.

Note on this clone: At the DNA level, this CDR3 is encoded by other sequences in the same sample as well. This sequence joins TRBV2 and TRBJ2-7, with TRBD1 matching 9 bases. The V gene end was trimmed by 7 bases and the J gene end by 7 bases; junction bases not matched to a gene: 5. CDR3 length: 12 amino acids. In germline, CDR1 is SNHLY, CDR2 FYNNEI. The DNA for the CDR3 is TGTGCCAGCAAGGGACAGGGCTGGGAGCAGTACGTC. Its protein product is CASKGQGWEQYV.

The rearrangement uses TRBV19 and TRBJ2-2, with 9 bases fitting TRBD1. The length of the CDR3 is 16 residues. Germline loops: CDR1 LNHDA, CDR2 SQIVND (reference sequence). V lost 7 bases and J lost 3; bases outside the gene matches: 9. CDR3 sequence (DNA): TGTGCCAGTAACACTCCGGGACAGGGAGACACCGGGGAGCTGTTTTTT. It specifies CASNTPGQGDTGELFF.

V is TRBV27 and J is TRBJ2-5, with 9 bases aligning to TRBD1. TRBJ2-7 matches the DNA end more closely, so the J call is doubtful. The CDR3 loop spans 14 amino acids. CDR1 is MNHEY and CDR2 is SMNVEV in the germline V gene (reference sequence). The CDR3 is CASSLRQGVYEQYF. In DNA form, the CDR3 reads TGTGCCAGCAGTTTAAGACAGGGGGTCTACGAGCAGTACTTC.

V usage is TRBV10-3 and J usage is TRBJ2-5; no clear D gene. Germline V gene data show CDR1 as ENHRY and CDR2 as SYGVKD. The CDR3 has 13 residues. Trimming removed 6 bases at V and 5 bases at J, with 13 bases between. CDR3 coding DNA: TGTGCCATCAGGCCGACTTTTGCGGAGACCCAGTACTTC. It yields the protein CAIRPTFAETQYF.

Here the CDR3 reads CASNREFYEQYF. In nucleotides, the CDR3 is TGTGCCAGCAATCGGGAGTTCTACGAGCAGTACTTC. V gene TRBV5-8 combines with J gene TRBJ2-7; tentatively, D is TRBD2 (6 bases). Trimming removed 6 bases from V and 3 bases from J, with 10 bases in between. This CDR3 is 12 amino acids long. The germline V gene encodes CDR1 SGHTS and CDR2 YDEGEE.